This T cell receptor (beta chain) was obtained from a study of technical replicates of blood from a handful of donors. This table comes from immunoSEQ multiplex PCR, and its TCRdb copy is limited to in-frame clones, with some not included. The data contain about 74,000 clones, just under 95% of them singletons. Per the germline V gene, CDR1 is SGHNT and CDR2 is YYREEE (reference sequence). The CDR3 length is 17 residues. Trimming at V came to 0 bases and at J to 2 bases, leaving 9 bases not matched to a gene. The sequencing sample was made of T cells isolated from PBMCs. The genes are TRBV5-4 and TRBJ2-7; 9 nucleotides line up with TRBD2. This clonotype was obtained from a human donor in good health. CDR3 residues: CASSLGGSGRRTYEQYF. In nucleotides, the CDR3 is TGTGCCAGCAGCTTGGGGGGTAGCGGGAGAAGAACCTACGAGCAGTACTTC.